This passage covers 30 T cell receptor beta chains from one sample sequenced in a study of immune heterogeneity within non-small cell lung tumors. The TCR beta CDR3 region underwent multiplex PCR amplification with 32 V and 13 J primers. TCRdb passed the multiplex PCR reads through MiXCR, listing each CDR3 protein once. The table lists 10,000 to 15,000 distinct CDR3 sequences, about a quarter of them singletons. Bulk tumor genomic DNA (around 600 ng per sample) served as template. During surgery, each primary tumor gave multiple biopsies spaced as far apart as possible. Patients had untreated, newly diagnosed non-small cell lung cancer and underwent curative surgery. Sequencing was performed on lung tumor tissue. The receptors stem from a man aged 45-65 years with non-small cell lung cancer.

This clonotype was recorded a few times. A clone one base away is much larger, so this may be a read error. The chain joins TRBV12-3 or TRBV12-4 to TRBJ2-1; TRBD1 is a possible D gene (6 bases). Trimming stripped 5 bases from V and 3 bases from J, with 11 bases between. The CDR3 extends over 14 amino acids. CDR3 DNA sequence: TGTGCCAGCAGTACCCAGGGGAGCTACAATGAGCAGTTCTTC. Its protein is CASSTQGSYNEQFF.

With respect to this clonotype: The junction and the germline gene differ at one end; a read error may be behind it. J is TRBJ2-1 and V is TRBV6-1; TRBD2 matches at 8 bases. The CDR3 has 15 residues. Germline lookup yields CDR1 MNHNS and CDR2 SASEGT. The CDR3 loop is CAGSEGSGGQDQQFF. As DNA, the CDR3 is TGTGCCGGCAGTGAGGGATCGGGAGGGCAGGATCAGCAGTTCTTC.

This clonotype is medium-sized (0.01 to 0.1%) by share. This chain uses TRBV6-2 or TRBV6-3 with TRBJ2-7; no reliable D call. CDR1 and CDR2 from the germline V gene are MNHEY and SVGEGT. V lost 2 bases and J 3 bases, leaving 20 bases between the germline ends. This CDR3 comprises 17 residues. CDR3: CASSYPTTETWNYEQYF. CDR3 DNA sequence: TGTGCCAGCAGTTACCCAACAACAGAGACTTGGAACTACGAGCAGTACTTC.

Regarding this clonotype: A clone one base away is much larger, so this may be a read error. The J gene is TRBJ2-1, the V gene TRBV5-8, with 8 nucleotides matching TRBD1. The germline CDR1 and CDR2 sequences are SGHTS and YDEGEE. This CDR3 region has 17 residues. The CDR3: CASGFFGSVTGGNEQFF. In nucleotides, the CDR3 is TGTGCCAGCGGCTTTTTTGGTAGTGTAACAGGGGGCAATGAGCAGTTCTTC.

This clonotype was seen many times. The rearrangement links TRBV6-6 to TRBJ1-6; 9 nucleotides agree with TRBD1. In germline, CDR1 is MNHNY, CDR2 SVGAGI (reference sequence). V shed 2 bases, J shed 7 bases, and the junction held 3 bases outside the gene matches. The CDR3 spans 15 residues. The CDR3 spells CASSYMGQGNSPLHF. For the CDR3, the DNA is TGTGCCAGCAGTTACATGGGACAGGGCAATTCACCCCTCCACTTT.

The chain links TRBV7-2 to TRBJ2-3; tentative D call: TRBD2 (6 bases). This CDR3 spans 15 amino acids. From germline, CDR1 is SGHTA and CDR2 FQGNSA. The V gene lost 6 bases and the J gene lost 0 bases, with 13 bases spanning the gap. CDR3 sequence: CASRRDGTSTDTQYF. The CDR3 nucleotides read TGTGCCAGCAGACGAGACGGGACTAGCACAGATACGCAGTATTTT. The whole variable domain, filled in from reference TRBV7-2 and TRBJ2-3, reads GAGVSQSPSNKVTEKGKDVELRCDPISGHTALYWYRQSLGQGLEFLIYFQGNSAPDKSGLPSDRFSAERTGGSVSTLTIQRTQQEDSAVYLCASRRDGTSTDTQYFGPGTRLTVL.

This clonotype came up many times. The chain combines TRBV20-1 with TRBJ2-1; TRBD2 is a possible D gene (6 bases). Per germline, CDR1 DFQATT and CDR2 SNEGSKA (reference sequence). V lost 2 bases to trimming and J lost 13 bases, with 12 bases between them. The CDR3 is made up of 11 amino acids. CDR3 loop: CSARSGTSQFF. For the CDR3, the DNA is TGCAGTGCTAGATCCGGGACTTCACAGTTCTTC.

The sample holds many counts of this clonotype. V is TRBV19 and J is TRBJ2-2; no clear D gene. In germline, CDR1 is LNHDA, CDR2 SQIVND (reference sequence). This CDR3 is 14 amino acids long. V shed 4 bases and J shed 3 bases, with 9 bases lying between them. The CDR3 DNA sequence: TGTGCCAGTAGTAAATCAAAATACACCGGGGAGCTGTTTTTT. It codes for CASSKSKYTGELFF. Together with reference TRBV19 and TRBJ2-2, the CDR3 gives the full variable domain: DGGITQSPKYLFRKEGQNVTLSCEQNLNHDAMYWYRQDPGQGLRLIYYSQIVNDFQKGDIAEGYSVSREKKESFPLTVTSAQKNPTAFYLCASSKSKYTGELFFGEGSRLTVL.

The chain employs TRBV5-1 and TRBJ2-7, with 7 bases identical to TRBD2. This CDR3 spans 16 amino acids. CDR1 is SGHRS, CDR2 YFSETQ, per germline. V lost 10 bases and J lost 0; bases outside the gene matches: 16. This CDR3 is CAGIPGGGSGSYEQYF. In nucleotides, the CDR3 is TGCGCCGGCATTCCGGGAGGAGGTAGCGGCTCCTACGAGCAGTACTTC.

There are many counts of this clonotype. V and J are TRBV7-8 and TRBJ2-1; D is unclear. This CDR3 has 14 amino acids. Trimming shortened V by 4 bases and J by 7 bases, and 14 bases separated the two germline ends. CDR1 SGHVS and CDR2 FQNEAQ come from the germline V gene. The CDR3 spells CASSSGPSSNEQFF. In DNA, the CDR3 is TGTGCCAGCAGCTCAGGTCCTAGTAGTAATGAGCAGTTCTTC.

This clonotype is medium-sized. The genes are TRBV6-1 and TRBJ2-3; 11 bases agree with TRBD1. V was clipped by 4 bases and J by 4 bases; unmatched bases: 1. The CDR3 covers 14 residues. Germline CDR1 reads MNHNS; CDR2 reads SASEGT. CDR3 loop: CASSGTGGADTQYF. The CDR3 region has the DNA TGTGCCAGCAGTGGGACAGGGGGCGCAGATACGCAGTATTTT.

Remarks on this clonotype: A read error may explain this, as a much larger clone is one base away. CDR3 in DNA: TGTGCCAGCAGCCCCCAAGGGAGAATGTACTATGGCTACACCTTC. This gives the protein CASSPQGRMYYGYTF. The genes are TRBV7-8 and TRBJ1-2, with D hard to call. The ends were cut back, 5 bases at V and 3 bases at J, with 16 bases in the middle. CDR1 SGHVS and CDR2 FQNEAQ come from the germline V gene. There are 15 residues in the CDR3. Using reference TRBV7-8 and TRBJ1-2 for the parts outside the CDR3, the full variable domain is GAGVSQSPRYKVAKRGQDVALRCDPISGHVSLFWYQQALGQGPEFLTYFQNEAQLDKSGLPSDRFFAERPEGSVSTLKIQRTQQEDSAVYLCASSPQGRMYYGYTFGSGTRLTVV.

To note about this clonotype: Being one base from a much bigger clone, this may be a read error. The chain recombines TRBV6-5 with TRBJ1-5; a possible D gene is TRBD1 (6 bases). The length of the CDR3 is 15 residues. CDR1 and CDR2 (germline): MNHEY, SVGAGI. In DNA, the CDR3 is TGTGCCAGCAGTTTTTCCTACAGGGCGGACCAGCCCCAGGATTTT. Translated: CASSFSYRADQPQDF.

The chain recombines TRBV5-6 with TRBJ2-2; TRBD2 matches 11 bases. Germline loops: CDR1 SGHDT, CDR2 YYEEEE. The CDR3 length is 15 residues. V lost 0 bases, J lost 5 bases, and 0 bases stayed unmatched. CDR3 protein: CASSLGLAGTGELFF. The CDR3, as DNA: TGTGCCAGCAGCTTGGGACTAGCGGGAACCGGGGAGCTGTTTTTT.

This clonotype has a count of ten or more. J is TRBJ1-3 and V is TRBV12-3 or TRBV12-4; 8 bases match TRBD1. The junction had 5 bases not matched to a gene; V was cut back by 7 bases and J by 0 bases. This CDR3 is built from 15 residues. The CDR3 sequence: CASNHGTGSGNTIYF. CDR3 nucleotides: TGTGCCAGCAATCATGGGACAGGCTCTGGAAACACCATATATTTT.

In this sample, this clonotype turned up a few times. V usage is TRBV5-1 and J usage is TRBJ1-2; 10 positions agree with TRBD1. The CDR3 runs to 17 residues. After removal of 0 bases from V and 0 bases from J, the junction contained 5 bases not matched to a gene. The germline CDR1 and CDR2 sequences are SGHRS and YFSETQ. The CDR3 sequence: CASSLGGTGASNYGYTF. CDR3 bases: TGCGCCAGCAGCTTGGGGGGGACAGGGGCCTCTAACTATGGCTACACCTTC.

As concerns this clonotype: This may be a read error: a much more frequent sequence differs by one nucleotide. The CDR3 sequence: CASSLDAAFLSYEQYF. CDR3 bases: TGCGCCAGCAGCTTGGATGCAGCTTTTCTCTCCTACGAGCAGTACTTC. This chain links TRBV5-1 with TRBJ2-7; D not resolved. There are 16 residues in the CDR3. Germline CDR1 reads SGHRS; CDR2 reads YFSETQ. Trimming cost V 0 bases and J 0 bases, with 13 bases left between them.

At least ten counts were recorded for this clonotype. The V gene is TRBV7-3, the J gene TRBJ2-3; D possibly uses TRBD1 or TRBD2 (5 bases each). Trimming stripped 3 bases from V and 6 bases from J, with 13 bases between. This CDR3 region has 14 residues. Germline V gene sequence: CDR1 SGHTA, CDR2 FQGTGA. Here the CDR3 reads CASSFRTEGDTQYF. In nucleotides, the CDR3 is TGTGCCAGCAGCTTTCGAACTGAGGGGGATACGCAGTATTTT. The full variable domain, with the rest looked up from reference TRBV7-3 and TRBJ2-3, is GAGVSQTPSNKVTEKGKYVELRCDPISGHTALYWYRQSLGQGPEFLIYFQGTGAADDSGLPNDRFFAVRPEGSVSTLKIQRTERGDSAVYLCASSFRTEGDTQYFGPGTRLTVL.

Ten or more counts support this clonotype. V and J are TRBV10-3 and TRBJ2-7; D might be TRBD1 (5 bases). The CDR3 spans 12 residues. The V end lost 6 bases, the J end lost 6 bases, and 12 bases lay between the germline ends. CDR1 ENHRY and CDR2 SYGVKD come from the germline V gene. The chain's CDR3 is CAISREIGEQYF. CDR3 DNA sequence: TGTGCCATCAGCAGGGAAATCGGCGAGCAGTACTTC.

Ten or more counts support this clonotype. The chain carries TRBV19 and TRBJ1-1, with TRBD1 identical over 12 bases. This CDR3 contains 14 residues. Germline V gene lookup returns CDR1 LNHDA and CDR2 SQIVND (reference sequence). With V trimmed by 7 bases and J by 7 bases, 7 bases remained unmatched. CDR3 nucleotides: TGTGCCAGTACCTCGGGACAGGGGGCGATTGAAGCTTTCTTT. It translates to CASTSGQGAIEAFF. The full variable domain, with the rest looked up from reference TRBV19 and TRBJ1-1, is DGGITQSPKYLFRKEGQNVTLSCEQNLNHDAMYWYRQDPGQGLRLIYYSQIVNDFQKGDIAEGYSVSREKKESFPLTVTSAQKNPTAFYLCASTSGQGAIEAFFGQGTRLTVV.

In regard to this clonotype: This could be a read error, since a much larger clone is one nucleotide away. The V call is TRBV7-3, the J call TRBJ2-3; 7 nucleotides agree with TRBD2. Germline lookup yields CDR1 SGHTA and CDR2 FQGTGA. The CDR3 runs to 16 residues. The CDR3 DNA is TGTGCCAGCAGCTTGTCTAGCGGCCTTAGCACAGATATGCAGTATTTT. Encoded protein: CASSLSSGLSTDMQYF.

This clonotype was detected many times. The genes are TRBV6-4 and TRBJ2-3; 7 bases are shared with TRBD1. CDR1 is MRHNA, CDR2 SNTAGT, per germline. Losses at the gene ends were 3 bases for V and 1 base for J; bases not matched to a gene: 7. CDR3 length: 16 amino acids. The chain's CDR3 is CASSESGGSGTDTQYF. In nucleotides, the CDR3 is TGTGCCAGCAGTGAATCAGGGGGTAGCGGCACAGATACGCAGTATTTT.

This clonotype was detected many times. This rearrangement joins TRBV5-6 to TRBJ2-7; unclear D gene. Germline lookup yields CDR1 SGHDT and CDR2 YYEEEE. The CDR3 has 13 amino acids. Trimming took 1 base from V and 5 from J, leaving 10 bases between them. The CDR3 DNA is TGTGCCAGCAGCTTGTGGGATCACCACGAGCAGTACTTC. This encodes CASSLWDHHEQYF.

The table lists this clonotype with a few counts. This chain connects TRBV6-1 to TRBJ1-2, with D possibly matching TRBD1 (6 bases). There are 14 residues in the CDR3. Per germline, CDR1 MNHNS and CDR2 SASEGT. V gave up 5 bases and J gave up 7 bases, with 17 bases separating them. CDR3 sequence reads: CASSHPGGAGGYTF. CDR3 nucleotides: TGTGCCAGCAGTCACCCGGGGGGGGCCGGTGGCTACACCTTC.

This clonotype was detected many times. The V call is TRBV20-1, the J call TRBJ1-5; D remains unclear. Trimming pared 2 bases from V and 6 bases from J, leaving 8 bases between. The CDR3 length is 12 residues. The germline gives CDR1 DFQATT, CDR2 SNEGSKA (reference sequence). CDR3 residues: CSARKLGQPQHF. CDR3 nucleotide sequence: TGCAGTGCTAGAAAGTTGGGTCAGCCCCAGCATTTT.

This clonotype has a count of ten or more. The rearrangement uses TRBV10-2 and TRBJ1-2; possible D gene TRBD1, 5 bases. V shed 0 bases and J shed 4 bases, with 12 bases lying between them. Germline values: CDR1 WSHSY, CDR2 SAAADI. The CDR3 consists of 15 residues. CDR3 in amino acids: CASSESGGATYGYTF. The CDR3 bases are TGCGCCAGCAGTGAGTCCGGTGGGGCTACCTATGGCTACACCTTC.

Turning to this clonotype: Given a much more abundant clone one base away, this may be a read error. The genes are TRBV4-2 and TRBJ2-1, with 10 bases fitting TRBD2. Germline values: CDR1 LGHNA, CDR2 YNFKEQ. CDR3 size: 16 residues. CDR3 DNA sequence: TGTTCCAGCAGCCAAGATGGGACTAGCGCCTACAATGAGCAGTTCTTC. It specifies CSSSQDGTSAYNEQFF.

This clonotype came up many times. The rearrangement uses TRBV25-1 and TRBJ1-1; no reliable D call. Trimming left V 4 bases short and J 0 bases short, with 9 bases between. Germline CDR1 and CDR2: MGHDK and SYGVNS. The CDR3 has 14 amino acids. For the CDR3, the DNA is TGTGCCAGCAGTGTAAACAGTATGAACACTGAAGCTTTCTTT. Translating gives CASSVNSMNTEAFF.

In regard to this clonotype: With a much larger clone just one base away, this may be a read error. Here the CDR3 DNA reads TGTGCCAGCAGCTTAGGACCAGGTCAGGTCTACGAGCAGTACTTC. Its translation is CASSLGPGQVYEQYF. This rearrangement joins TRBV7-9 to TRBJ2-7; the D is unclear. Germline V CDR1 and CDR2: SEHNR, FQNEAQ (reference sequence). With 1 base removed from V and 3 bases from J, the gap between germline ends came to 13 bases. This CDR3 comprises 15 residues.

Of note for this clonotype: A much more abundant neighbour one base away suggests this may be a read error. The CDR3 loop reads CASSLGQGVSPLQF. The CDR3 bases are TGTGCCAGCAGCTTGGGACAGGGTGTTTCACCCCTCCAATTT. The V and J genes are TRBV7-6 and TRBJ1-6; 9 positions match TRBD1. This CDR3 spans 14 amino acids. Per germline, CDR1 SGHVS and CDR2 FNYEAQ.